This T cell receptor (beta chain) was documented in a study of identical twins. This clonotype has just a few counts. TCRdb ran MiXCR on the 5' RACE reads and lists one entry per CDR3 protein. The sample lists some 300,000 distinct CDR3 sequences, more than 9% occurring once. The germline V gene encodes CDR1 MDHEN and CDR2 SYDVKM. The CDR3 spans 13 residues. The germline V and J ends were trimmed by 5 bases and 5 bases, with 12 bases remaining between them. These data were also filed under a second study, of yellow fever vaccine responses in identical twins.

The sequence came from a woman between 18 and 29 years old in good health. Sequenced: CD8+ T cells sorted from blood. The chain links TRBV28 to TRBJ2-5; D call uncertain. The CDR3 DNA follows: TGTGCCAGCAGTCCCGTGATGGGGGAGACCCAGTACTTC. This encodes CASSPVMGETQYF.